This T cell receptor beta chain originates from a study of blood T cell repertoires in COVID-19. This CDR3 region has 13 residues. Trimming left V 2 bases short and J 5 bases short, with 10 bases between. CDR1 is SGHNT and CDR2 is YYREEE in the germline V gene (reference sequence). In the authors' methods: Cell counts per sample came from amplifying reference gene primers. The assay was immunoSEQ multiplex PCR, and TCRdb's table has in-frame clones only and misses some. The V and J calls and clone size come from that table; D and trimming were worked out from the DNA. The sample lists over 250,000 clones; more than 70% were seen once.

The TCR sequence derives from a woman aged 60-70 years in a cohort exposed to, infected with or recovered from COVID-19 (not recorded which). The chain employs TRBV5-4 and TRBJ1-2; D is unclear. Sequenced: PBMCs or T cells enriched from blood (not recorded which). CDR3 coding DNA: TGTGCCAGCAGCTTACCAGGCTCTTATGGCTACACCTTC. Its translation: CASSLPGSYGYTF.